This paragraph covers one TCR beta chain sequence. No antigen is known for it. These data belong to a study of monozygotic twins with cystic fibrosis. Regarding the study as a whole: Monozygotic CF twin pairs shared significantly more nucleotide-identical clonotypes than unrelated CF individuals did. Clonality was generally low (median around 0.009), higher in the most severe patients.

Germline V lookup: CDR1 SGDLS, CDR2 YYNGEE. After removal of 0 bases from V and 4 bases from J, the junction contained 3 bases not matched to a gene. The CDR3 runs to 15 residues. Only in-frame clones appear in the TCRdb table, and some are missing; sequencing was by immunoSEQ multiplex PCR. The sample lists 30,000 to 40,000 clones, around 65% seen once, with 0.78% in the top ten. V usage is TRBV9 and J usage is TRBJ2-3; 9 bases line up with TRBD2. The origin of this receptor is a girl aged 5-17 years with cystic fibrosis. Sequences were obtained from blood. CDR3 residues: CASSVGGRASDTQYF. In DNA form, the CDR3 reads TGTGCCAGCAGCGTAGGCGGGAGGGCATCAGATACGCAGTATTTT.